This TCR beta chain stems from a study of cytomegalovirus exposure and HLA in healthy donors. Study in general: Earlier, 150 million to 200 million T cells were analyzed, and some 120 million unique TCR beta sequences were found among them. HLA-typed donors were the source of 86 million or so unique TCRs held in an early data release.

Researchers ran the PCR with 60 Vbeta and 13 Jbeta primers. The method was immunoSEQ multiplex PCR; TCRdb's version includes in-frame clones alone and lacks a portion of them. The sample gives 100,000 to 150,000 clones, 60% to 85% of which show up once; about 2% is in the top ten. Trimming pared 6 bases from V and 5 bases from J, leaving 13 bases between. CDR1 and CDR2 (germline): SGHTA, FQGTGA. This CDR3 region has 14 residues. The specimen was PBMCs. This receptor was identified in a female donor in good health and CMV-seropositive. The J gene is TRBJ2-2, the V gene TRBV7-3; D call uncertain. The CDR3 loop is CASRAYPKTGELFF. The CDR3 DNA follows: TGTGCCAGCAGGGCATACCCAAAGACCGGGGAGCTGTTTTTT. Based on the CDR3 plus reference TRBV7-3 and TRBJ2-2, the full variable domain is GAGVSQTPSNKVTEKGKYVELRCDPISGHTALYWYRQSLGQGPEFLIYFQGTGAADDSGLPNDRFFAVRPEGSVSTLKIQRTERGDSAVYLCASRAYPKTGELFFGEGSRLTVL.